This T cell receptor (beta chain) is drawn from a study of shared T cell receptors in the human thymus. Assay: immunoSEQ multiplex PCR; the TCRdb copy retains only in-frame clones and omits some. Of hundreds of thousands of clones listed, around 87% are singletons. These data were also reused for a study on human thymus T cells. According to that study: Donors were healthy Finnish babies undergoing corrective operations for congenital heart defects. Corrective heart surgery yielded resections, and these provided the thymus tissue. Blood and thymic repertoires both appeared biased in V and J gene usage. Related research has reported that thymic repertoires overlap highly among unrelated individuals.

The specimen sequenced was thymocytes. This receptor was identified in a boy under two years old with a congenital heart defect.

The DNA for the CDR3 is TGTGCCAGCAGTTTTGAGACAGCCCAGTACTTC. It translates to CASSFETAQYF. J is TRBJ2-5 and V is TRBV28; perhaps TRBD1 as D (5 bases). V was pared by 3 bases and J by 9 bases, with 8 bases between. The CDR3 consists of 11 residues. Germline loops: CDR1 MDHEN, CDR2 SYDVKM.